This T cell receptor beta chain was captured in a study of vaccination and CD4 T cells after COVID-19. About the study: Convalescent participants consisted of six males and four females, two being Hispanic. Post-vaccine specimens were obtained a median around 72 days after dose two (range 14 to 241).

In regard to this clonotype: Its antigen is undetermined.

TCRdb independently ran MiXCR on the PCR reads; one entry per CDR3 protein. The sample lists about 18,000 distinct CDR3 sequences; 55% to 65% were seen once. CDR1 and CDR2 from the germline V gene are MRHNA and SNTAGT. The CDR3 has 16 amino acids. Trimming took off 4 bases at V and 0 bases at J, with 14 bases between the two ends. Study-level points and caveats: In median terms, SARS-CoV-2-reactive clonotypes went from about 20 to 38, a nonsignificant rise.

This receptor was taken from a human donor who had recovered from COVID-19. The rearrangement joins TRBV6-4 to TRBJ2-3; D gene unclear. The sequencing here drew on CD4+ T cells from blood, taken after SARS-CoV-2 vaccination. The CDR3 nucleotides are TGTGCCAGCAGTGTCACCAGTGGTCCTAGCACAGATACGCAGTATTTT. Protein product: CASSVTSGPSTDTQYF.